What follows is one T cell receptor (beta chain) and its context. Trimming took 3 bases from V and 1 from J, leaving 9 bases between them. The CDR3 has 14 amino acids. The V gene's germline CDR1 is LGHDT and CDR2 YNNKEL (reference sequence). These data are taken from a study of blood T cell repertoires in COVID-19. About the study: Acute and convalescent COVID-19 samples came from the United States, Italy and Spain. PBMCs, B-cell-depleted T cells, or T cells were the source of the cDNA or gDNA that made up the material.

In the original workflow: For nucleated cells, counts were estimated from reference gene primer amplification. Profiling relied on immunoSEQ multiplex PCR, and the TCRdb table lists in-frame clones only, not all of them. The V and J calls and the clone size are those of that table, but D and trimming were determined from the DNA. The sample includes 100,000 to 150,000 clones, around four fifths of them seen just once. This clonotype was sampled from a human donor in a cohort sampled during active COVID-19. The specimen sequenced was peripheral blood. The chain is built from TRBV3-1 (or the pseudogene TRBV3-2) and TRBJ2-5; no clear D. The CDR3 nucleotides are TGTGCCAGCAGCCACCGAGGTCTCCAAGAGACCCAGTACTTC. It is translated as CASSHRGLQETQYF.